The 23 T cell receptor beta chains reported below all come from one sample, sequenced in a study of shared clonotypes between healthy human individuals. Only in-frame clones appear in the TCRdb table, and some are missing; sequencing was by immunoSEQ multiplex PCR. The sample includes 2 million to 2.5 million clones, approximately 94% of them seen just once. Material for sequencing was naive CD4+ T cells sorted from blood. Subset described: CD45RA+ positively selected. These receptors originate from a man aged 18 to 35 in good health.

Note on this clone: The same CDR3 is also encoded by other DNA sequences in this sample. The rearrangement joins TRBV14 to TRBJ1-2, with D unresolved. The ends were cut back, 4 bases at V and 0 bases at J, with 6 bases in the middle. The CDR3 has 13 amino acids. Germline V gene lookup returns CDR1 SGHDN and CDR2 FVKESK. This CDR3 is CASSLTANYGYTF. Written as DNA, the CDR3 is TGTGCCAGCAGCCTCACAGCTAACTATGGCTACACCTTC.

The chain combines TRBV4-3 with TRBJ1-2; D call uncertain. Per germline, CDR1 LGHNA and CDR2 YSLEER. This CDR3 region has 15 residues. Trimming pared 0 bases from V and 7 bases from J, leaving 15 bases between. The CDR3 bases are TGCGCCAGCAGCCAAGAATTCACAACGTTTCTTGGCTACACCTTC. Amino acids: CASSQEFTTFLGYTF.

In this sample, this clone turned up once. Other DNA sequences in this specimen translate into the identical CDR3. The chain employs TRBV27 and TRBJ1-6, with 9 bases that match TRBD1. The germline gives CDR1 MNHEY, CDR2 SMNVEV (reference sequence). This CDR3 has 14 residues. The J segment lost 7 bases and the V segment lost 4 bases, leaving 2 bases of the junction unmatched. The CDR3 loop is CASSSGTGNSPLHF. DNA of the CDR3: TGTGCCAGCAGTTCAGGGACAGGGAATTCACCCCTCCACTTT.

V gene TRBV10-3 combines with J gene TRBJ2-7; D is tentatively TRBD1 or TRBD2 (7 bases each). V lost 2 bases and J 4 bases, leaving 18 bases between the germline ends. The CDR3 totals 16 residues. From germline, CDR1 is ENHRY and CDR2 SYGVKD. The CDR3 nucleotides are TGTGCCATCAGTGAGCCCCCAGGGGGGGCGGGATACGAGCAGTACTTC. It codes for CAISEPPGGAGYEQYF.

The rearrangement links TRBV6-5 to TRBJ2-7; D is undetermined. CDR1 and CDR2 from the germline V gene are MNHEY and SVGAGI. Trimming stripped 5 bases from V and 2 bases from J, with 10 bases between. The CDR3 extends over 13 amino acids. The DNA of the CDR3 is TGTGCCAGCAGTGCAGACCCCGCCTACGAGCAGTACTTC. Its protein product is CASSADPAYEQYF.

The chain uses TRBV6-5 and TRBJ1-2, with 8 bases identical to TRBD1. The CDR3 is 15 amino acids. Looked up from germline, CDR1 is MNHEY and CDR2 is SVGAGI. The junction had 11 bases not matched to a gene; V was cut back by 6 bases and J by 5 bases. The CDR3 is CASSLYGQGAYGYTF. The DNA of the CDR3 is TGTGCCAGCAGCCTTTACGGACAGGGTGCATATGGCTACACCTTC.

The chain joins TRBV18 to TRBJ1-1; 7 nucleotides align to TRBD1. After removal of 3 bases from V and 4 bases from J, the junction contained 5 bases not matched to a gene. CDR3 size: 14 residues. The germline CDR1 and CDR2 sequences are KGHSH and LQKENI. CDR3 amino acids: CASSPLPGGTEAFF. The CDR3 DNA reads as TGTGCCAGCTCACCGCTACCAGGGGGCACTGAAGCTTTCTTT.

The V call is TRBV19, the J call TRBJ1-1, with D maybe TRBD1 (5 bases). V was trimmed by 7 bases and J by 1 base, leaving 16 bases between them. The CDR3 consists of 15 residues. CDR1 is LNHDA, CDR2 SQIVND, per germline (reference sequence). CDR3 sequence reads: CASTPSRDGNTEAFF. For the CDR3, the DNA is TGTGCCAGTACCCCCTCCCGGGACGGGAACACTGAAGCTTTCTTT.

With regard to this clone: Different DNA sequences within this sample yield the same CDR3. V is TRBV5-4 and J is TRBJ2-7; D is undetermined. There are 13 residues in the CDR3. Germline V gene data show CDR1 as SGHNT and CDR2 as YYREEE (reference sequence). V gave up 4 bases and J gave up 0 bases, with 8 bases separating them. DNA for the CDR3: TGTGCCAGCAGCCGGACCGGCTCCTACGAGCAGTACTTC. Translating gives CASSRTGSYEQYF.

This clone appeared a single time. The sample holds other DNA sequences that translate to the same CDR3. The chain uses TRBV5-1 and TRBJ1-2, with 7 positions matching TRBD1. Losses at the gene ends were 2 bases for V and 6 bases for J; bases not matched to a gene: 1. The germline gives CDR1 SGHRS, CDR2 YFSETQ. This CDR3 has 12 residues. The CDR3 loop reads CASSLQGNGYTF. CDR3 nucleotides: TGCGCCAGCAGCTTACAGGGGAATGGCTACACCTTC.

This rearrangement joins TRBV11-2 to TRBJ1-3; a possible D gene is TRBD1 (5 bases). From germline, CDR1 is SGHAT and CDR2 FQNNGV. V was trimmed by 7 bases and J by 4 bases, leaving 14 bases between them. This CDR3 has 14 residues. The CDR3 DNA follows: TGTGCCAGCATCCCTAGGGACTCCGGAAACACCATATATTTT. This sequence encodes CASIPRDSGNTIYF.

The chain employs TRBV18 and TRBJ2-2; D not certain. Germline values: CDR1 KGHSH, CDR2 LQKENI. CDR3 length equals 14 residues. The V and J ends lost 8 bases and 0 bases respectively, with 10 bases between them. The CDR3 nucleotides are TGTGCCAGCGGCAAAATTCCGAACACCGGGGAGCTGTTTTTT. Translated, it gives CASGKIPNTGELFF.

With regard to this clone: Within the sample, other DNA sequences also encode this same CDR3. The chain employs TRBV5-1 and TRBJ1-3, with D perhaps TRBD1 (5 bases). Germline CDR1 is SGHRS and CDR2 is YFSETQ. This CDR3 comprises 14 residues. V was trimmed by 1 base and J by 2 bases, leaving 7 bases between them. The DNA for the CDR3 is TGCGCCAGCAGCTTGACAGGTACTGGAAACACCATATATTTT. Protein: CASSLTGTGNTIYF.

This chain links TRBV2 with TRBJ2-7; TRBD2 matches 8 bases. The V and J ends lost 7 bases and 3 bases, in that order; junction bases with no gene match: 17. The CDR3 is made up of 17 amino acids. CDR1 is SNHLY, CDR2 FYNNEI, per germline. The DNA for the CDR3 is TGTGCCAGCACATCGGGAGGCGGGAGGACCCACAGCTACGAGCAGTACTTC. Protein: CASTSGGGRTHSYEQYF.

The chain carries TRBV29-1 and TRBJ2-1; D might be TRBD1 or TRBD2, each matching 6 bases. V lost 5 bases, J lost 8 bases, and 13 bases lay in between. Germline-derived CDR1 and CDR2 are SQVTM and ANQGSEA. The CDR3 is made up of 12 amino acids. In DNA form, the CDR3 reads TGCAGCGTTAGGGGGGATTTGTATGAGCAGTTCTTC. This codes for CSVRGDLYEQFF.

The rearrangement uses TRBV7-2 and TRBJ2-5; 16 bases line up with TRBD2. The V and J ends lost 4 bases and 4 bases, in that order; junction bases with no gene match: 6. The CDR3 totals 17 residues. Germline V gene data show CDR1 as SGHTA and CDR2 as FQGNSA. DNA of the CDR3: TGTGCCAGCAGCTCCGGGACTAGCGGGGGGGCCAGAGAGACCCAGTACTTC. As protein: CASSSGTSGGARETQYF.

With regard to this clone: One end of the junction is discordant with germline, which a read error may explain. The chain uses TRBV6-1 and TRBJ2-7, with TRBD2 matching 10 bases. This CDR3 is built from 18 residues. Germline values: CDR1 MNHNS, CDR2 SASEGT. The CDR3 DNA reads TGTGCCAGCAGGGAAGTCTTAGCGGGAGGCCTACTCTCCTACGAGCAGTACTTC. This encodes CASREVLAGGLLSYEQYF.

This clone was observed a single time. In the same sample, other DNA sequences code for this CDR3. This chain connects TRBV7-2 to TRBJ1-1; no firm D call. The CDR3 loop spans 14 amino acids. V gave up 1 base and J gave up 2 bases, with 8 bases separating them. The germline gives CDR1 SGHTA, CDR2 FQGNSA. The CDR3 DNA reads as TGTGCCAGCAGCTTAGGGTTGGGAAACACTGAAGCTTTCTTT. It translates to CASSLGLGNTEAFF. The variable domain in full, completed from reference TRBV7-2 and TRBJ1-1, reads GAGVSQSPSNKVTEKGKDVELRCDPISGHTALYWYRQSLGQGLEFLIYFQGNSAPDKSGLPSDRFSAERTGGSVSTLTIQRTQQEDSAVYLCASSLGLGNTEAFFGQGTRLTVV.

The chain joins TRBV4-1 to TRBJ2-6; a possible D gene is TRBD1 (5 bases). Germline V CDR1 and CDR2: MGHRA, YSYEKL. With 0 bases removed from V and 0 bases from J, the gap between germline ends came to 15 bases. CDR3 size: 19 residues. CDR3 DNA sequence: TGCGCCAGCAGCCAAGATCCCGGCAGGGTACTCTCTGGGGCCAACGTCCTGACTTTC. Its translation: CASSQDPGRVLSGANVLTF.

On this clone: Additional DNA sequences in this sample encode the identical CDR3. The V gene is TRBV7-2, the J gene TRBJ2-5; D gene ambiguous. With 0 bases removed from V and 4 bases from J, the gap between germline ends came to 6 bases. The CDR3 is made up of 13 amino acids. From germline, CDR1 is SGHTA and CDR2 FQGNSA. The CDR3: CASSLATGETQYF. CDR3 bases: TGTGCCAGCAGCTTAGCGACGGGAGAGACCCAGTACTTC.

The rearrangement joins TRBV5-4 to TRBJ2-1; no definite D call. The CDR3 extends over 14 amino acids. V was cut by 6 bases and J by 8 bases, with 18 bases left in between. CDR1 SGHNT and CDR2 YYREEE come from the germline V gene (reference sequence). The CDR3 region is CASTLGHISDEQFF. CDR3 DNA: TGTGCCAGCACCCTTGGCCATATAAGCGATGAGCAGTTCTTC.

This chain joins TRBV6-5 and TRBJ1-6; 9 nucleotides align to TRBD1. V shed 5 bases and J 10 bases; nucleotides not matched to a gene: 6. This CDR3 comprises 14 residues. The germline CDR1 and CDR2 sequences are MNHEY and SVGAGI. This CDR3 reads CASSQGQGGSPLHF. CDR3 in DNA: TGTGCCAGCAGTCAGGGACAGGGTGGCTCACCCCTCCACTTT.

The chain is built from TRBV9 and TRBJ2-2, with a possible D match to TRBD2 (7 bases). The CDR3 totals 15 residues. Per germline, CDR1 SGDLS and CDR2 YYNGEE. V was cut by 7 bases and J by 4 bases, with 17 bases left in between. This CDR3 reads CASQWGGAGTGELFF. In nucleotides, the CDR3 is TGTGCCAGCCAGTGGGGGGGGGCTGGCACCGGGGAGCTGTTTTTT.